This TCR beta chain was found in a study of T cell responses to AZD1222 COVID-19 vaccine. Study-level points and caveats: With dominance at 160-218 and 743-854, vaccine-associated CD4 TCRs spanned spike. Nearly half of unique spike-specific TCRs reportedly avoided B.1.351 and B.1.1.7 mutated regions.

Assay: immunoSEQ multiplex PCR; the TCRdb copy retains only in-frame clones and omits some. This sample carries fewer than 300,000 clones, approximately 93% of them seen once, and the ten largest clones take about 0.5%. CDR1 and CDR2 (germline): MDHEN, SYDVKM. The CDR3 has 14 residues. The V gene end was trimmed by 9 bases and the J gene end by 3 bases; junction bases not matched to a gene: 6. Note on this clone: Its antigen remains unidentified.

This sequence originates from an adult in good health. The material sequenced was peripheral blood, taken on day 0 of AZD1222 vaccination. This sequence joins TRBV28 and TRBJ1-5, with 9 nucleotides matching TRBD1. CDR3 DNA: TGTGCCAGAGAGTGGGACAGGGCCAATCAGCCCCAGCATTTT. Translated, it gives CAREWDRANQPQHF.